These T cell receptor beta chains were read from a single sample in a study of blood T cell repertoires in COVID-19. Clones were sequenced by immunoSEQ multiplex PCR, and TCRdb holds only the in-frame ones, with some missing. The table records a few hundred thousand clones, roughly nine tenths of them present only once. Sequenced sample: peripheral blood. These receptor sequences come from a woman aged 60-75 years with COVID-19, enrolled during active disease. CDR3s include the opening cysteine and the closing phenylalanine or tryptophan. The order of the fields is V gene, J gene, clone size, D gene, CDR3 DNA, CDR3 protein. A D gene is named only where the DNA matches it firmly. Not every row has a clone size; where given, it reads once, few, many or a size class.

>TRBV6-5|TRBJ2-7|few|NA
TGTGCCAGCAGTTACAGGGGCCGCCAAGGGGACGAGCAGTACTTC
CASSYRGRQGDEQYF
>TRBV27|TRBJ1-2|once|TRBD1
TGTGCCACCTATAATCCCGGGACAGGGCGCTATGGCTACACCTTC
CATYNPGTGRYGYTF
>TRBV20-1|TRBJ2-7|NA|TRBD1
TGCAGTGCTAGTGATGCAGGGGACAGGGTCCACGAGCAGTACTTC
CSASDAGDRVHEQYF
>TRBV6-5|TRBJ1-5|many|NA
TGTGCCAGCAGTTACACAGCAGGGAATCAGCCCCAGCATTTT
CASSYTAGNQPQHF
>TRBV9|TRBJ2-7|NA|NA
TGTGCCAGCAGCGTAGGAAGGTGGGACAAGGCTAACGAGCAGTACTTC
CASSVGRWDKANEQYF
>TRBV18|TRBJ1-4|NA|TRBD1
TGTGCCAGCTCTCCAATTGGGACAGGCGGGTATGAAAAACTGTTTTTT
CASSPIGTGGYEKLFF
>TRBV28|TRBJ1-2|NA|TRBD1
TGTGCCAGCAGTGCACCGTCGGGACAGGGGGTCGATGGCTACACCTTC
CASSAPSGQGVDGYTF
>TRBV14|TRBJ2-2|NA|TRBD1
TGTGCCAGCAGGACAGGGCACACCGGGGAGCTGTTTTTT
CASRTGHTGELFF
>TRBV7-3|TRBJ1-1|NA|NA
TGTGCCAGCAGCCCACAGGGGAACACTGAAGCTTTCTTT
CASSPQGNTEAFF
>TRBV2|TRBJ1-2|NA|NA
TGTGCCAGCAGCTTCGCGCAGGGCTCTGGCTACACCTTC
CASSFAQGSGYTF
>TRBV3-1/TRBV3-2|TRBJ1-1|NA|TRBD1
TGTGCCAGCAGCCTAGCAGGGGGCGTCACTGAAGCTTTCTTT
CASSLAGGVTEAFF
>TRBV5-1|TRBJ1-3|few|TRBD1
TGCGCCAGCAGCTTCTCAGGGGGTGATGGAAACACCATATATTTT
CASSFSGGDGNTIYF
>TRBV27|TRBJ2-2|once|NA
TGTGCCAGCAGACAGGAGCCGGGTAACACCGGGGAGCTGTTTTTT
CASRQEPGNTGELFF